The next 11 T cell receptor beta chains were all read from a single sample in a study of cytotoxic CD8 clonotypes in ibrutinib-treated CLL. TCRdb keeps only in-frame clones here, not all; method: immunoSEQ multiplex PCR. Here the sample spans about 250,000 clones, 70% being singletons. Source: PBMCs, taken after 24 months of ibrutinib treatment. The receptors stem from a human donor with chronic lymphocytic leukemia.

This clone was seen once. The V gene is TRBV28, the J gene TRBJ2-3, with 8 bases identical to TRBD2. Germline trimming cut 10 bases from V and 6 bases from J; bases unmatched to any gene: 21. Germline V lookup: CDR1 MDHEN, CDR2 SYDVKM. The length of the CDR3 is 17 residues. CDR3 DNA sequence: TGTGCCACCTTGTTAGAGCGGGAGACGGGCACGGCGGATACGCAGTATTTT. This encodes CATLLERETGTADTQYF.

The chain links TRBV19 to TRBJ2-2; D gene uncertain. Per germline, CDR1 LNHDA and CDR2 SQIVND (reference sequence). This CDR3 is 14 amino acids long. The V end lost 3 bases, the J end lost 3 bases, and 8 bases lay between the germline ends. CDR3 loop: CASSIMGDTGELFF. Written as DNA, the CDR3 is TGTGCCAGTAGTATCATGGGCGACACCGGGGAGCTGTTTTTT.

In this sample, this clone turned up once. This CDR3 is CSVFSGVAYEQYF. DNA of the CDR3: TGCAGCGTCTTTAGCGGGGTCGCCTACGAGCAGTACTTC. V gene TRBV29-1 combines with J gene TRBJ2-7; 8 positions match TRBD2. The germline V gene has CDR1 SQVTM and CDR2 ANQGSEA. The junction had 6 bases not matched to a gene; V was cut back by 6 bases and J by 2 bases. CDR3 size: 13 residues.

The chain links TRBV11-1 to TRBJ2-5; D is perhaps TRBD1 or TRBD2 (6 bases each). Trimming shortened V by 1 base and J by 5 bases, and 17 bases separated the two germline ends. This CDR3 is 16 amino acids long. Germline values: CDR1 SGHAT, CDR2 FQDESV (reference sequence). DNA of the CDR3: TGTGCCAGCAGCTTAGGCAGGCCGGGGGCGGCGGAGACCCAGTACTTC. As protein: CASSLGRPGAAETQYF.

CDR3 region: CASRLTGLAGTQYF. CDR3 sequence (DNA): TGTGCCAGCAGGCTGACCGGACTAGCGGGAACCCAGTACTTC. The chain has TRBV11-1 and TRBJ2-7; 12 nucleotides line up with TRBD2. The CDR3 extends over 14 amino acids. Germline values: CDR1 SGHAT, CDR2 FQDESV (reference sequence). With 6 bases clipped from V and 10 bases from J, the junction kept 10 bases outside the gene matches.

The chain uses TRBV28 and TRBJ1-1; D possibly corresponds to TRBD1 (5 bases). The CDR3 contains 14 residues. Germline V CDR1 and CDR2: MDHEN, SYDVKM. The V gene lost 3 bases and the J gene lost 5 bases, with 13 bases spanning the gap. The CDR3 coding sequence is TGTGCCAGCAGTTTCCGGGGGGGTTCGACTGAAGCTTTCTTT. This sequence encodes CASSFRGGSTEAFF. The variable domain in full, completed from reference TRBV28 and TRBJ1-1, reads DVKVTQSSRYLVKRTGEKVFLECVQDMDHENMFWYRQDPGLGLRLIYFSYDVKMKEKGDIPEGYSVSREKKERFSLILESASTNQTSMYLCASSFRGGSTEAFFGQGTRLTVV.

The rearrangement links TRBV5-1 to TRBJ2-7; no definite D call. The CDR3 runs to 14 residues. Germline CDR1 is SGHRS and CDR2 is YFSETQ. V was pared by 6 bases and J by 0 bases, with 13 bases between. CDR3 amino acids: CASKEGRHSYEQYF. CDR3 nucleotides: TGCGCCAGCAAGGAAGGCAGACACTCCTACGAGCAGTACTTC.

V usage is TRBV9 and J usage is TRBJ2-1, with 12 nucleotides matching TRBD2. V lost 3 bases, J lost 7 bases, and 11 bases stayed unmatched. This CDR3 region has 17 residues. CDR1 and CDR2 (germline): SGDLS, YYNGEE. The CDR3 loop is CASSGTSGNYPGNEQFF. CDR3 coding DNA: TGTGCCAGCAGCGGGACTAGCGGGAATTATCCGGGTAATGAGCAGTTCTTC.

The chain couples TRBV15 to TRBJ1-2; possible D gene TRBD1, 6 bases. The ends were cut back, 1 base at V and 3 bases at J, with 12 bases in the middle. The CDR3 is made up of 15 amino acids. CDR1 is LNHNV and CDR2 is YYDKDF in the germline V gene (reference sequence). Written as DNA, the CDR3 is TGTGCCACCAGCAGAGTCGATGGGGGCTACTATGGCTACACCTTC. Its protein product is CATSRVDGGYYGYTF.

This chain joins TRBV7-8 and TRBJ1-5; D is possibly TRBD1 (6 bases). CDR3 length: 20 residues. The V gene lost 5 bases and the J gene lost 0 bases, with 26 bases spanning the gap. The germline V gene has CDR1 SGHVS and CDR2 FQNEAQ. The CDR3 coding sequence is TGTGCCAGCAGCACCACGACGATACGAACAGGGTCGTATAGCAATCAGCCCCAGCATTTT. Translation gives CASSTTTIRTGSYSNQPQHF.

The chain links TRBV7-2 to TRBJ2-7, with TRBD2 as a possible D gene (5 bases). This CDR3 has 15 residues. Germline V gene sequence: CDR1 SGHTA, CDR2 FQGNSA. The V end lost 5 bases, the J end lost 2 bases, and 16 bases lay between the germline ends. Written as DNA, the CDR3 is TGTGCCAGCAGCCCAGGCACTAGAGCCCCCTACGAGCAGTACTTC. Its protein product is CASSPGTRAPYEQYF.